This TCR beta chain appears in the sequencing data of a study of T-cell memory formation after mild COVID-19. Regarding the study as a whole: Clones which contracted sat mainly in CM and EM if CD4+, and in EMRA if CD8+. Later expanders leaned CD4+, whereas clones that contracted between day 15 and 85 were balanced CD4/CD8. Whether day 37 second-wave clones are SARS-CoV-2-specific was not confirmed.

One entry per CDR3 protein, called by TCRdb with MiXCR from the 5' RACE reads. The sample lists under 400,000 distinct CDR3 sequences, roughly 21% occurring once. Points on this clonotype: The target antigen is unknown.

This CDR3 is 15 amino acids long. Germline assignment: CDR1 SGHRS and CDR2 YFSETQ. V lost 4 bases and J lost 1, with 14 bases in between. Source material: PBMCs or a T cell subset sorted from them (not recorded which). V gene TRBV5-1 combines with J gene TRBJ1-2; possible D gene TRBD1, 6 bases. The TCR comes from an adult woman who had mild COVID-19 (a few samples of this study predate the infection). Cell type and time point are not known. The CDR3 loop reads CASSQPGQYNYGYTF. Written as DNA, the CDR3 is TGCGCCAGCAGCCAACCTGGACAGTATAACTATGGCTACACCTTC.